This TCR beta chain derives from a study of graft-versus-host responses after intestinal transplantation. Overall study: Multivisceral, liver-intestinal, or isolated intestinal transplants were performed in recipients. Tacrolimus and steroids were given for two to three years to all recipients after anti-thymocyte globulin induction.

Assay used: immunoSEQ multiplex PCR; TCRdb lists only in-frame clones, some missing. Counted here are 120,000 or so clones, around 95% occurring once; the ten biggest clones make up approximately 0.49%. About this clone: Its antigen is not known.

Notes on the study in general: Allografts carried high graft-versus-host to host-versus-graft clonal ratios in patients having graft-donor T cell macrochimerism. GvH clones detected in recipient marrow included some appearing first in ileum or blood.

Looked up from germline, CDR1 is MDHEN and CDR2 is SYDVKM. Trimming removed 2 bases at V and 4 bases at J, with 17 bases between. The CDR3 contains 16 residues. This TCR was recovered from a human donor who received an intestinal transplant. Specimen: unstimulated CD8+ T cells sorted from spleen or lymph node cells, collected before intestinal transplant. The V gene is TRBV28, the J gene TRBJ1-2, with TRBD1 as a possible D gene (5 bases). CDR3 coding DNA: TGTGCCAGCAGTTTAATTACAGGCGGGTTCAGCTATGGCTACACCTTC. It yields the protein CASSLITGGFSYGYTF.